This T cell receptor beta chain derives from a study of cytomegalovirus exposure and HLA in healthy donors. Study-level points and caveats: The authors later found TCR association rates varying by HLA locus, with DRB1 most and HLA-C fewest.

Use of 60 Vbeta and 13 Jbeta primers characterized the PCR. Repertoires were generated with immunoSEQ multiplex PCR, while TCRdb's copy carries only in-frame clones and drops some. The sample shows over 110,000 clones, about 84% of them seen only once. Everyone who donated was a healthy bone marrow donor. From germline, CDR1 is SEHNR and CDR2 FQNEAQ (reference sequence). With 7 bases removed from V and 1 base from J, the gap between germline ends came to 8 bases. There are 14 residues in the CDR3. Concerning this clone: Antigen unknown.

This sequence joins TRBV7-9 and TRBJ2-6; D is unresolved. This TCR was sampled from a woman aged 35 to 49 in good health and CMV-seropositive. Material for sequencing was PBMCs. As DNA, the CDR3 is TGTGCCAGCACCCCCATGTCTGGGGCCAACGTCCTGACTTTC. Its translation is CASTPMSGANVLTF.